Listed below are T cell receptor beta chains from one sample, sequenced in a study of CD8 T cells in ankylosing spondylitis. TCRdb passed the 5' RACE reads through MiXCR, listing each CDR3 protein once. This table holds fewer than 400,000 distinct CDR3 sequences, roughly 15% found once. What was sequenced was blood, either unsorted or a sorted T cell fraction (not recorded which). The receptor source for this set is a male donor with ankylosing spondylitis or in good health (not recorded which). Both conserved end residues are part of each CDR3. Each record gives: J gene, V gene, D gene, clone size, CDR3 DNA, CDR3 protein. A D gene is named only where the DNA matches it firmly. A row's size may be missing; if present it is once, few, many or a size class.

TRBJ1-6 TRBV12-3/TRBV12-4 TRBD1 NA TGTGCCAGCAGTTTACAGGGGGCAGGTTGGTCACCCCTCCACTTT CASSLQGAGWSPLHF
TRBJ2-7 TRBV4-1 NA NA TGCGCCAGCAGCCAAGCGAAAGGGTCCGTCTACGAGCAGTACTTC CASSQAKGSVYEQYF
TRBJ1-4 TRBV7-9 NA NA TGTGCCAGCTCCCCCCCCAGGGAAAAACTGTTTTTT CASSPPREKLFF
TRBJ2-7 TRBV5-1 NA NA TGCGCCAGCACTAGTAGACCTGGCTCCTACGAGCAGTACTTC CASTSRPGSYEQYF
TRBJ2-7 TRBV10-3 TRBD1 few TGTGCCGTCCGGGACAGGGCCTACGAGCAGTACTTC CAVRDRAYEQYF
TRBJ2-3 TRBV12-3/TRBV12-4 NA NA TGTGCCAGCAGTTTAGTCAGTAGAGCAGATACGCAGTATTTT CASSLVSRADTQYF
TRBJ2-3 TRBV20-1 TRBD1 few TGCAGTGCCAAACGGGACAGGGGGAACGCAGATACGCAGTATTTT CSAKRDRGNADTQYF
TRBJ2-1 TRBV12-3/TRBV12-4 TRBD2 few TGTGCCAGCAGCAACACGGGACTAGCGGGACCCATTTACAATGAGCAGTTCTTC CASSNTGLAGPIYNEQFF
TRBJ2-5 TRBV10-3 TRBD1 NA TGTGCCACCCGCACAGGGGGTCAAGAGACCCAGTACTTC CATRTGGQETQYF
TRBJ1-1 TRBV10-3 TRBD1 few TGTGCCATCAGGGGACAGCCTTACACTGAAGCTTTCTTT CAIRGQPYTEAFF
TRBJ1-2 TRBV6-5 NA many TGTGCCAGCAGTTACGGCGACCGTGGCTACACCTTC CASSYGDRGYTF
TRBJ2-2 TRBV15 TRBD2 few TGTGCCACCAGCAGACTTGGACTAGCGGGAACAACCGGGGAGCTGTTTTTT CATSRLGLAGTTGELFF
TRBJ2-1 TRBV5-1 NA few TGCGCCAGCAGCCTCCTCGGGATCAGGGTCCATGAGCAGTTCTTC CASSLLGIRVHEQFF
TRBJ2-2 TRBV12-5 TRBD1 NA TGTGCTAGTGGTTACCCCCGGGACAGGGTTCGCCCCGGGGAGCTGTTTTTT CASGYPRDRVRPGELFF
TRBJ2-3 TRBV7-2 NA NA TGTGCCAGCAGCTTAAGGGCGTCACGGGGATACACAGATACGCAGTATTTT CASSLRASRGYTDTQYF
TRBJ2-3 TRBV3-1 NA NA TGTGCCAGCAGCCCGGCTTCGTCCAGTCCGCAGTATTTT CASSPASSSPQYF
TRBJ2-3 TRBV5-1 NA few TGCGCCAGCTGTTTGGAGGCCCCAAGCACAGATACGCAGTATTTT CASCLEAPSTDTQYF
TRBJ2-1 TRBV28 TRBD1 few TGTGCCAGCGGCCGGAGACAGGGGGCGGCTGAGCAGTTCTTC CASGRRQGAAEQFF
TRBJ2-1 TRBV5-1 NA NA TGCGCCAGCAGCTCCCCCGCCAGGAACAATGAGCAGTTCTTC CASSSPARNNEQFF
TRBJ1-1 TRBV5-1 NA NA TGCGCCAGCAGCTCAGGACAGTCGGATAGGCAAGCTTTCTTT CASSSGQSDRQAFF
TRBJ2-4 TRBV10-2 TRBD2 NA TGCGCCAGCACCGGGACTAGCGGGAGTAACATTCAGTACTTC CASTGTSGSNIQYF
TRBJ1-1 TRBV2 TRBD1 NA TGTGCCAGCAAGGGAGACCAGGGGGCTGAAGCTTTCTTT CASKGDQGAEAFF
TRBJ1-2 TRBV5-5 NA NA TGTGCCAGCAGCCTCCAAGGGAGGACGGATGGCTACACCTTC CASSLQGRTDGYTF
TRBJ2-3 TRBV27 NA few TGTGCCAGCAGTTTGGGAATGATAAGCACAGATACGCAGTATTTT CASSLGMISTDTQYF
TRBJ2-3 TRBV10-1 TRBD2 NA TGCGCCAGCAGTGATAGGACTAGCGGGAGAAATTGGGACCCAGATACGCAGTATTTT CASSDRTSGRNWDPDTQYF
TRBJ2-7 TRBV4-1 NA few TGCGCCAGCAGTTACTCAACTTTGCAGGGATACGAGCAGTACTTC CASSYSTLQGYEQYF
TRBJ2-7 TRBV18 TRBD1 NA TGTGCCAGCTCACCTGACAGGGGGCGCCCCTACGAGCAGTACTTC CASSPDRGRPYEQYF
TRBJ1-1 TRBV10-3 TRBD1 few TGTGCCATCACGGGACAGGGTCGAGGAAGCACTGAAGCTTTCTTT CAITGQGRGSTEAFF
TRBJ1-1 TRBV10-3 NA NA TGTGCCATCAGCCTCGAGGGGGGACGGACTGAAGCTTTCTTT CAISLEGGRTEAFF
TRBJ2-3 TRBV10-3 TRBD2 few TGTGCCATCACGCAAGGGGGACTAGCGGGGTCTAAGGCAGATACGCAGTATTTT CAITQGGLAGSKADTQYF
TRBJ2-1 TRBV7-2 TRBD2 few TGTGCCAGCAGCTTAGCGGCGGGGGGGTTCAATGAGCAGTTCTTC CASSLAAGGFNEQFF
TRBJ2-1 TRBV5-6 TRBD2 NA TGTGCCAGCAGCTTGCTCCATAGCGGGAGGGTGAATGAGCAGTTCTTC CASSLLHSGRVNEQFF
TRBJ2-1 TRBV11-2 NA NA TGTGCCAGCAGCTCCCCGGAGGGGGTAACCTACAATGAGCAGTTCTTC CASSSPEGVTYNEQFF
TRBJ1-2 TRBV12-3/TRBV12-4 NA NA TGTGCCAGCAGTTTGTCCCTAACGGGGTATGGCTACACCTTC CASSLSLTGYGYTF
TRBJ2-1 TRBV5-1 NA NA TGCGCCAGCAGCATTAGGAGGGATCGGAATGAGGAGCAGTTCTTC CASSIRRDRNEEQFF
TRBJ1-6 TRBV15 NA many TGTGCCACCAGCAGGGCCCGGACAGAGGATTCACCCCTCCACTTT CATSRARTEDSPLHF
TRBJ1-1 TRBV12-3/TRBV12-4 TRBD1 few TGTGCCAGCCTATTTTGGGGACAGGAAGCTTTCTTT CASLFWGQEAFF
TRBJ2-3 TRBV4-2 NA NA TGTGCCAGCAGCCAAACGGCCAAGGCTGAAGATACGCAGTATTTT CASSQTAKAEDTQYF
TRBJ2-5 TRBV7-9 NA NA TGTGCCAGCGGATCCGGGACTTACCAAGAGACCCAGTACTTC CASGSGTYQETQYF
TRBJ1-1 TRBV5-1 NA many TGCGCCAGCACTTCCCATACAGGAAACACTGAAGCTTTCTTT CASTSHTGNTEAFF
TRBJ2-2 TRBV14 NA NA TGTGCCAGCAGCCAAGATGCCGGGACCGGGGAGCTGTTTTTT CASSQDAGTGELFF
TRBJ2-7 TRBV3-1 NA NA TGTGCCAGCAGCCCTCCTTTGCGTACGGAGCAGTACTTC CASSPPLRTEQYF
TRBJ2-5 TRBV5-1 TRBD2 NA TGCGCCAGCACCCCCACTAGCGGGAGTTTGGAGACCCAGTACTTC CASTPTSGSLETQYF
TRBJ1-6 TRBV7-9 NA NA TGTGCCAGCAGCTTAGACGGAACTCAGGGCTATAATTCACCCCTCCACTTT CASSLDGTQGYNSPLHF
TRBJ1-5 TRBV5-1 NA few TGCGCCAGCAGCTTGGAAGGACACAATCAGCCCCAGCATTTT CASSLEGHNQPQHF
TRBJ2-1 TRBV7-9 NA few TGTGCCAGCAGCTTAGGGAGCCTAGATGAGCAGTTCTTC CASSLGSLDEQFF
TRBJ2-3 TRBV18 TRBD2 few TGTGCCAGCTCACCACAACTAGCGGGCACAGATACGCAGTATTTT CASSPQLAGTDTQYF
TRBJ1-4 TRBV7-9 TRBD1 NA TGTGCCAGCAGTAACCCGACAGGGAGAAATGAAAAACTGTTTTTT CASSNPTGRNEKLFF
TRBJ2-3 TRBV6-2/TRBV6-3 TRBD2 NA TGTGCCAGCAGTTCCCGGACTAGCGGAGGCACAGATACGCAGTATTTT CASSSRTSGGTDTQYF
TRBJ1-2 TRBV6-2/TRBV6-3 NA NA TGTGCCAGCAGTTACTCGACAGGAACGGGGCGTAACTATGGCTACACCTTC CASSYSTGTGRNYGYTF
TRBJ1-4 TRBV5-1 NA few TGCGCCAGCAGCGCGGGGGCAGGCCGGGGTGAAAAACTGTTTTTT CASSAGAGRGEKLFF
TRBJ2-3 TRBV5-1 NA few TGCGCCAGCAGCGTTGAGATAGCGCCGTCTAGCACAGATACGCAGTATTTT CASSVEIAPSSTDTQYF
TRBJ2-2 TRBV5-6 NA NA TGTGCCAGCAGCTCCCGGGACCGTAACACCGGGGAGCTGTTTTTT CASSSRDRNTGELFF
TRBJ1-3 TRBV29-1 TRBD1 few TGCAGCGCAGGGACAGTAGGAAACACCATATATTTT CSAGTVGNTIYF
TRBJ1-2 TRBV29-1 NA NA TGCAGCGTAGGACAGAGTGGCTACACCTTC CSVGQSGYTF
TRBJ2-7 TRBV27 TRBD2 few TGTGCCAGCAGTCGTAATAGCGGGGGGACCGGCTCCTACGAGCAGTACTTC CASSRNSGGTGSYEQYF
TRBJ2-1 TRBV20-1 TRBD2 few TGCAGTGCTAGAGATCGAGTGAGCGGGAGGAATGAGCAGTTCTTC CSARDRVSGRNEQFF
TRBJ2-4 TRBV7-2 TRBD1 NA TGTGCCAGCAGCAAAGATTCGGGGACAGGGACCAAAAACATTCAGTACTTC CASSKDSGTGTKNIQYF
TRBJ2-3 TRBV5-1 NA many TGCGCCAGCAGCTTGGAACAGCCTAGCACAGATACGCAGTATTTT CASSLEQPSTDTQYF